The T cell receptor beta chain described here comes from a study of PD-1 blockade in classical Hodgkin lymphoma. Germline V gives CDR1 MDHEN, CDR2 SYDVKM. Trimming cost V 2 bases and J 4 bases; bases outside gene matches: 3. The CDR3 contains 14 residues. Only in-frame clones appear in the TCRdb table, and some are missing; sequencing was by immunoSEQ multiplex PCR. The profile covers more than 140,000 clones, with around 73% appearing a single time and about 9.3% taken by the ten largest. All patients relapsed after autologous stem cell transplantation, and brentuximab vedotin exposure varied. The J gene is TRBJ2-7, the V gene TRBV28, with TRBD1 matching 9 bases. This specimen consisted of peripheral blood mononuclear cells (PBMCs), obtained before the second cycle of nivolumab. This clonotype was sampled from a human donor with classical Hodgkin lymphoma. The CDR3 bases are TGTGCCAGCAGTTTAGTACAGGGGGCATACGAGCAGTACTTC. This encodes CASSLVQGAYEQYF.